This TCR beta chain was found in a study of T-cell reconstitution after alpha-beta-depleted transplantation in children. Study findings and constraints: Several hundred expanded graft clones reportedly gave rise to the alpha-beta T cells present about two months after transplant.

This clonotype has ten or more counts. Its antigen remains unidentified. This CDR3 spans 13 amino acids. The ends lost 7 bases at V and 6 bases at J; junction bases unmatched: 11. Germline V gene sequence: CDR1 SQVTM, CDR2 ANQGSEA. Using unique molecular identifiers, the investigators prepared the TCRbeta library. TCRdb re-called the PCR reads through MiXCR, storing one row per CDR3 protein. The sample consists of over 450,000 distinct CDR3 sequences, more than 9% of them appearing once. The origin of this receptor is a child between 2 and 9 years old with inherited bone marrow failure, due to receive a stem cell transplant. The chain joins TRBV29-1 to TRBJ1-2, with 7 nucleotides matching TRBD1. Sequencing used PBMCs, obtained before TCRalphabeta/CD19-depleted stem cell transplant. CDR3 residues: CSDIQGYLNGYTF. The CDR3 DNA reads TGCAGCGACATACAGGGGTATCTTAATGGCTACACCTTC.